One and the same sample provided the 15 T cell receptor beta chains below, sequenced in a study of blood T cell repertoires in COVID-19. The table came from immunoSEQ multiplex PCR; TCRdb's copy has only in-frame clones and leaves some out. The sample carries 280,000 or so clones, about 85% recorded once. The sample was peripheral blood. The receptors derive from a human donor in a cohort sampled during active COVID-19.

This clone was counted once. The rearrangement links TRBV28 to TRBJ2-7; D is unresolved. The CDR3 is 15 amino acids. The V and J ends lost 5 bases and 0 bases respectively, with 14 bases between them. Per germline, CDR1 MDHEN and CDR2 SYDVKM. CDR3 sequence: CASSLSGFSSYEQYF. The CDR3 nucleotides are TGTGCCAGCAGTCTGAGTGGTTTTAGCTCCTACGAGCAGTACTTC.

J is TRBJ2-2 and V is TRBV6-2 or TRBV6-3; no clear D. V gave up 3 bases and J gave up 5 bases, with 7 bases separating them. Germline V gene sequence: CDR1 MNHEY, CDR2 SVGEGT. The CDR3 totals 13 residues. The CDR3 region has the DNA TGTGCCAGCAGTTATTCGCGGACCGGGGAGCTGTTTTTT. Translated: CASSYSRTGELFF.

V and J are TRBV28 and TRBJ1-5; D gene ambiguous. Germline CDR1 and CDR2: MDHEN and SYDVKM. The CDR3 covers 12 residues. The V end was cut by 5 bases, the J end by 6 bases, with 8 bases between. CDR3 sequence: CASSPGFQPQHF. CDR3 DNA sequence: TGTGCCAGCAGTCCGGGTTTTCAGCCCCAGCATTTT.

This chain links TRBV7-2 with TRBJ2-7; 8 bases fit TRBD2. V trimming: 0 bases; J trimming: 6 bases; junction bases outside the gene matches: 10. From germline, CDR1 is SGHTA and CDR2 FQGNSA. The CDR3 consists of 16 residues. Written as DNA, the CDR3 is TGTGCCAGCAGCTTAGCTCCGACTAGCGCAACGGTCGAGCAGTACTTC. This codes for CASSLAPTSATVEQYF.

The chain employs TRBV5-1 and TRBJ2-7; 12 nucleotides agree with TRBD1. The ends lost 4 bases at V and 6 bases at J; junction bases unmatched: 11. There are 16 residues in the CDR3. In germline, CDR1 is SGHRS, CDR2 YFSETQ. The CDR3, as DNA: TGCGCCAGCAGCAATCGGGACAGGGGGCAAGTCGGCGAGCAGTACTTC. Its protein product is CASSNRDRGQVGEQYF. Based on the CDR3 plus reference TRBV5-1 and TRBJ2-7, the full variable domain is KAGVTQTPRYLIKTRGQQVTLSCSPISGHRSVSWYQQTPGQGLQFLFEYFSETQRNKGNFPGRFSGRQFSNSRSEMNVSTLELGDSALYLCASSNRDRGQVGEQYFGPGTRLTVT.

CDR3 in DNA: TGTGCCAGTAGTACAGGGTTTTTGAACACTGAAGCTTTCTTT. It encodes CASSTGFLNTEAFF. The chain has TRBV19 and TRBJ1-1; a weak D match, TRBD1 (5 bases). Germline CDR1 and CDR2: LNHDA and SQIVND (reference sequence). Trimming took off 4 bases at V and 0 bases at J, with 9 bases between the two ends. This CDR3 has 14 residues.

In DNA form, the CDR3 reads TGTGCCAGCAGTCTGGGACTAGCAGACAATGAGCAGTTCTTC. Translation: CASSLGLADNEQFF. The chain combines TRBV28 with TRBJ2-1, with TRBD2 matching over 9 bases. Germline-derived CDR1 and CDR2 are MDHEN and SYDVKM. The ends lost 5 bases at V and 5 bases at J; junction bases unmatched: 4. The CDR3 spans 14 residues.

The chain joins TRBV7-2 to TRBJ1-3; D is perhaps TRBD1 (5 bases). Trimming removed 3 bases from V and 0 bases from J, with 21 bases in between. CDR1 and CDR2 from the germline V gene are SGHTA and FQGNSA. This CDR3 spans 19 amino acids. The CDR3 spells CASSLYLTDVPSSGNTIYF. The CDR3 nucleotides are TGTGCCAGCAGCTTGTACTTGACAGACGTCCCGTCCTCTGGAAACACCATATATTTT.

The V call is TRBV5-4, the J call TRBJ2-3; D gene uncertain. The CDR3 consists of 15 residues. Germline V gene sequence: CDR1 SGHNT, CDR2 YYREEE (reference sequence). V gave up 1 base and J gave up 4 bases, with 13 bases separating them. The CDR3: CASSLPPSVADTQYF. The CDR3 bases are TGTGCCAGCAGCTTGCCTCCCTCAGTGGCAGATACGCAGTATTTT.

The V and J genes are TRBV4-2 and TRBJ1-2; D ambiguous. V was shortened by 0 bases and J by 8 bases, with 7 bases between the two germline ends. Germline CDR1 and CDR2: LGHNA and YNFKEQ. The CDR3 is made up of 12 amino acids. This chain's CDR3 is CASSQDRRGYTF. DNA for the CDR3: TGTGCCAGCAGCCAAGATCGTAGAGGCTACACCTTC.

The chain has TRBV28 and TRBJ1-6; D might be TRBD1 (6 bases). This CDR3 has 15 amino acids. Trimming left V 6 bases short and J 6 bases short, with 15 bases between. Germline values: CDR1 MDHEN, CDR2 SYDVKM. The CDR3 reads CASSRGTGLNSPLHF. The CDR3, as DNA: TGTGCCAGCAGCCGCGGAACAGGGCTTAATTCACCCCTCCACTTT.

The rearrangement links TRBV2 to TRBJ2-7; 13 nucleotides line up with TRBD2. The CDR3 is 15 amino acids. Per the germline V gene, CDR1 is SNHLY and CDR2 is FYNNEI. V trimming: 3 bases; J trimming: 3 bases; junction bases outside the gene matches: 2. The chain's CDR3 is CASSEGLAGSYEQYF. CDR3 nucleotides: TGTGCCAGCAGTGAGGGACTAGCGGGGAGCTACGAGCAGTACTTC.

In DNA form, the CDR3 reads TGCGCCAGCAGCCGCGCAGGGACAGGGGGCAACCTACCCACTGAAGCTTTCTTT. It encodes CASSRAGTGGNLPTEAFF. The chain is built from TRBV23-1 and TRBJ1-1; 12 bases match TRBD1. TRBV23-1 belongs to the ORF category, with a function that is uncertain. There are 18 residues in the CDR3. After removal of 6 bases from V and 4 bases from J, the junction contained 15 bases not matched to a gene.

CDR3: CASSVRQGTNEQYF. For the CDR3, the DNA is TGTGCCAGCAGCGTCAGACAGGGGACAAACGAGCAGTACTTC. The rearrangement links TRBV5-4 to TRBJ2-7, with 8 bases lining up with TRBD1. CDR1 SGHNT and CDR2 YYREEE come from the germline V gene (reference sequence). The CDR3 is 14 residues long. Losses at the gene ends were 4 bases for V and 5 bases for J; bases not matched to a gene: 8.

This clone was detected a few times. The chain recombines TRBV4-2 with TRBJ2-2, with 8 nucleotides matching TRBD2. The J segment lost 1 base and the V segment lost 4 bases, leaving 8 bases of the junction unmatched. CDR1 is LGHNA, CDR2 YNFKEQ, per germline. The CDR3 contains 17 residues. The CDR3 is CASSPAVLAGNTGELFF. In DNA form, the CDR3 reads TGTGCCAGCAGCCCCGCGGTGCTAGCGGGGAACACCGGGGAGCTGTTTTTT.